This T cell receptor beta chain emerged from a study of cytomegalovirus exposure and HLA in healthy donors. Donors were drawn from the approximately 120-subject validation cohort, separate from the roughly 700-subject first cohort. Findings and limits, study-wide: Whilst most TCR sequences proved rare, a subset of public TCRs occurred across many donors. TCR clusters originating in the first cohort tended to co-occur in the 100 to 150 validation repertoires, according to a later analysis.

As regards this clone: The antigen remains undetermined.

Measured with immunoSEQ multiplex PCR; TCRdb has only the in-frame clones, and not every one. The sample records 150,000 to 200,000 clones, nearly 90% being singletons. The sample taken for sequencing was PBMCs. This receptor was identified in a man aged 18 to 30 in good health and CMV-seropositive.

The CDR3 is CASSTRPIYSNQPQHF. The CDR3 DNA reads as TGTGCCAGCAGCACGAGGCCGATCTATAGCAATCAGCCCCAGCATTTT. V and J are TRBV21-1 and TRBJ1-5. TRBV21-1 is a recognized pseudogene. CDR3 size: 16 residues.